Given below is one TCR beta chain in context. Its antigen remains unidentified. Sequenced by immunoSEQ multiplex PCR; TCRdb stores in-frame clones only, minus some. This table has roughly 110,000 clones, about 90% appearing once. This record belongs to a study of T cell responses to AZD1222 COVID-19 vaccine. The study's findings and limits: No day 14 peak samples; only post-peak repertoires were characterized. Only six people who got AZD1222 tested seropositive at baseline. Regions 160-218 and 743-854 dominated among vaccine-associated CD4 TCRs spanning spike.

The receptor was isolated from an adult who received the AZD1222 COVID-19 vaccine. This material consisted of peripheral blood, taken 28 days after the second AZD1222 dose.

The CDR3 here is CASSQGEGGNEQFF. DNA of the CDR3: TGTGCCAGCAGCCAAGGTGAAGGAGGCAATGAGCAGTTCTTC. The V and J genes are TRBV3-1 (or the pseudogene TRBV3-2) and TRBJ2-1; D possibly corresponds to TRBD2 (5 bases). The CDR3 covers 14 residues. From germline, CDR1 is LGHDT and CDR2 YNNKEL (reference sequence). Trimming cost V 1 base and J 6 bases, with 10 bases left between them.